This T cell receptor beta chain derives from a study of early T cells in non-severe SARS-CoV-2 infection. Germline V gene lookup returns CDR1 SEHNR and CDR2 FQNEAQ (reference sequence). The CDR3 is 13 amino acids. V gave up 4 bases and J gave up 8 bases, with 14 bases separating them. Unique molecular identifier tags were affixed to discrete cDNA molecules. TCRdb itself ran the 5' RACE reads through MiXCR, one entry per CDR3 protein. Among under 70,000 distinct CDR3 sequences, under 15% were seen once, and the ten largest hold 10%. This material consisted of whole blood, taken at baseline. The source of this sequence is an adult who was a healthcare worker with PCR-confirmed SARS-CoV-2 infection or an uninfected control (not recorded which). The chain has TRBV7-9 and TRBJ1-1; D may be TRBD1 (5 bases). CDR3 in DNA: TGTGCCAGCAGCTACCGGGACGGAACAGAAGCTTTCTTT. Its protein is CASSYRDGTEAFF.